This T cell receptor beta chain was sequenced for a study of blood T cell repertoires in COVID-19. Turning to the study itself: Material from acute and convalescent COVID-19 was sourced from the United States, Italy and Spain. Sources were T cells, B-cell-depleted T cells, or PBMCs; the material itself was cDNA or gDNA.

Authors' analysis steps: Scientists estimated how many nucleated cells there were by amplifying reference gene primers. Generated by immunoSEQ multiplex PCR, the TCRdb table keeps only in-frame clones and is missing some. That table is the source of V, J and clone size, and D and trimming were worked out from the DNA. Here the sample spans about 370,000 clones, about 90% being singletons. A Seattle source enrolled patients during active infection and followed them longitudinally. CDR3 length equals 11 residues. Trimming stripped 6 bases from V and 1 base from J, with 3 bases between. CDR1 and CDR2 from the germline V gene are MDHEN and SYDVKM.

This receptor was obtained from a woman under 40 with COVID-19, enrolled during active disease. The genes are TRBV28 and TRBJ1-2; D gene unclear. Material for sequencing was peripheral blood. CDR3 in DNA: TGTGCCAGCAGATATAACTATGGCTACACCTTC. This translates into CASRYNYGYTF.